This T cell receptor (beta chain) was retrieved from a study of cytomegalovirus exposure and HLA in healthy donors. Study-wide background: One earlier analysis, a look at around 180 million T cells, found roughly 110 million unique TCR beta sequences.

General study findings and limits: Prediction of most subjects' HLA-A and HLA-B alleles by TCR beta sequences was reportedly accurate. Listed as cytomegalovirus-associated were approximately 160 TCR beta chains. An assumption of roughly uniform sequencing depth across donors underlay the presence/absence analyses.

The CDR3 runs to 16 residues. Germline-derived CDR1 and CDR2 are MGHDK and SYGVNS. V dropped 2 bases and J dropped 0; count of bases not matched to a gene: 6. Primers included in the PCR were 60 Vbeta and 13 Jbeta primers. Some clones are missing from TCRdb's copy, which holds only in-frame ones; the method was immunoSEQ multiplex PCR. The repertoire table contains some 55,000 clones. Details on this clone: Its antigen remains unidentified.

The rearrangement joins TRBV25-1 to TRBJ1-1; 7 nucleotides align to TRBD1. The sequencing input was PBMCs. This sequence was found in a man between 18 and 29 years old in good health and CMV-seropositive. CDR3 amino acids: CASSELGTDMNTEAFF. CDR3 nucleotides: TGTGCCAGCAGTGAACTCGGGACAGATATGAACACTGAAGCTTTCTTT.